This is a list of T cell receptor beta chains from one sample in a study of vaccination and CD4 T cells after COVID-19. Each CDR3 protein is one row after TCRdb ran MiXCR on the PCR reads. Here the sample spans approximately 9,000 distinct CDR3 sequences, more than 35% being singletons. These receptors are not linked to any known antigen. The source material was CD4+ T cells from blood, cultured in vitro. The origin of the receptors is a human donor in good health. Both conserved end residues are part of each CDR3. Each record gives: J gene, clone size, D gene, V gene, CDR3 protein, CDR3 DNA. A D gene is named only where the DNA matches it firmly. Clone size, where shown, is once, few, many, or a class for clones that have expanded.

J gene: TRBJ1-5
clone size: .
D gene: .
V gene: TRBV28
CDR3 protein: CASSPSQGLNQPQHF
CDR3 DNA: TGTGCCAGCAGTCCCTCCCAGGGCCTAAATCAGCCCCAGCATTTT

J gene: TRBJ1-3
clone size: .
D gene: .
V gene: TRBV30
CDR3 protein: CAWSNPTGNTIYF
CDR3 DNA: TGTGCCTGGAGCAATCCCACTGGAAACACCATATATTTT

J gene: TRBJ2-7
clone size: .
D gene: .
V gene: TRBV19
CDR3 protein: CASSVGTPAYEQYF
CDR3 DNA: TGTGCCAGTAGTGTCGGGACACCCGCCTACGAGCAGTACTTC

J gene: TRBJ2-7
clone size: .
D gene: TRBD2
V gene: TRBV15
CDR3 protein: CATSRGTSGRHSYEQYF
CDR3 DNA: TGTGCCACCAGCAGAGGAACGAGCGGGAGGCACTCCTACGAGCAGTACTTC

J gene: TRBJ2-1
clone size: .
D gene: .
V gene: TRBV20-1
CDR3 protein: CSAILRGNEQFF
CDR3 DNA: TGCAGTGCTATCTTACGGGGGAATGAGCAGTTCTTC

J gene: TRBJ1-1
clone size: few
D gene: .
V gene: TRBV6-5
CDR3 protein: CASRSSSTGTTEAFF
CDR3 DNA: TGTGCCAGTCGTTCCTCTAGTACAGGTACCACTGAAGCTTTCTTT

J gene: TRBJ1-1
clone size: .
D gene: TRBD1
V gene: TRBV10-2
CDR3 protein: CASSERRGRGRTEAFF
CDR3 DNA: TGCGCCAGCAGTGAGCGCCGGGGGAGGGGGCGAACTGAAGCTTTCTTT

J gene: TRBJ1-2
clone size: few
D gene: .
V gene: TRBV6-5
CDR3 protein: CASSSPIYGYTF
CDR3 DNA: TGTGCCAGCAGTTCCCCAATCTATGGCTACACCTTC

J gene: TRBJ1-2
clone size: once
D gene: .
V gene: TRBV3-1
CDR3 protein: CASSQDEHGSTF
CDR3 DNA: TGTGCCAGCAGCCAAGATGAACACGGTAGCACCTTC

J gene: TRBJ1-1
clone size: .
D gene: TRBD1
V gene: TRBV4-2
CDR3 protein: CASTGTAGTEAFF
CDR3 DNA: TGTGCCAGCACCGGGACAGCGGGTACTGAAGCTTTCTTT

J gene: TRBJ2-7
clone size: .
D gene: .
V gene: TRBV7-2
CDR3 protein: CASSLGPEVYEQYF
CDR3 DNA: TGTGCCAGCAGCTTGGGGCCGGAGGTCTACGAGCAGTACTTC

J gene: TRBJ1-1
clone size: .
D gene: .
V gene: TRBV28
CDR3 protein: CAIEGQKNTEAFF
CDR3 DNA: TGTGCCATAGAGGGGCAGAAGAACACTGAAGCTTTCTTT

J gene: TRBJ2-1
clone size: few
D gene: TRBD2
V gene: TRBV20-1
CDR3 protein: CSASATSGTPGDEQFF
CDR3 DNA: TGCAGTGCTAGTGCCACTAGCGGGACCCCCGGGGATGAGCAGTTCTTC

J gene: TRBJ1-1
clone size: .
D gene: .
V gene: TRBV18
CDR3 protein: CASSQADTEAFF
CDR3 DNA: TGTGCCAGCTCTCAGGCGGACACTGAAGCTTTCTTT

J gene: TRBJ1-1
clone size: .
D gene: .
V gene: TRBV7-9
CDR3 protein: CASSPAMNTEAFF
CDR3 DNA: TGTGCCAGCAGCCCCGCCATGAACACTGAAGCTTTCTTT

J gene: TRBJ1-1
clone size: .
D gene: TRBD1
V gene: TRBV20-1
CDR3 protein: CSASDRRGFTEAFF
CDR3 DNA: TGCAGTGCATCGGACAGGAGGGGGTTCACTGAAGCTTTCTTT

J gene: TRBJ2-2
clone size: .
D gene: .
V gene: TRBV6-5
CDR3 protein: CASSYRENTGELFF
CDR3 DNA: TGTGCCAGCAGTTATAGGGAGAACACCGGGGAGCTGTTTTTT

J gene: TRBJ1-5
clone size: few
D gene: .
V gene: TRBV28
CDR3 protein: CASSPGGSTQPQHF
CDR3 DNA: TGTGCCAGCAGTCCCGGCGGGTCCACTCAGCCCCAGCATTTT

J gene: TRBJ2-7
clone size: .
D gene: .
V gene: TRBV10-3
CDR3 protein: CAITGGADYEQYF
CDR3 DNA: TGTGCCATCACCGGCGGGGCGGACTACGAGCAGTACTTC

J gene: TRBJ1-1
clone size: .
D gene: .
V gene: TRBV28
CDR3 protein: CATGGRTEAFF
CDR3 DNA: TGTGCCACGGGGGGGCGGACTGAAGCTTTCTTT

J gene: TRBJ2-1
clone size: once
D gene: TRBD2
V gene: TRBV7-8
CDR3 protein: CASSLGLAGAYNEQFF
CDR3 DNA: TGTGCCAGCAGCCTCGGACTAGCGGGAGCCTACAATGAGCAGTTCTTC

J gene: TRBJ1-1
clone size: medium-sized
D gene: TRBD1
V gene: TRBV27
CDR3 protein: CASGRWDRANTEAFF
CDR3 DNA: TGTGCCAGCGGAAGATGGGACAGGGCGAACACTGAAGCTTTCTTT

J gene: TRBJ1-5
clone size: medium-sized
D gene: .
V gene: TRBV28
CDR3 protein: CAIKDGGNQPQHF
CDR3 DNA: TGTGCCATCAAGGACGGGGGCAATCAGCCCCAGCATTTT

J gene: TRBJ2-7
clone size: once
D gene: .
V gene: TRBV6-2/TRBV6-3
CDR3 protein: CASSYPQVREQYF
CDR3 DNA: TGTGCCAGCAGTTACCCCCAAGTGCGCGAGCAGTACTTC

J gene: TRBJ1-4
clone size: .
D gene: .
V gene: TRBV7-9
CDR3 protein: CASSLASSENEKLFF
CDR3 DNA: TGTGCCAGCAGCTTAGCGTCATCAGAGAATGAAAAACTGTTTTTT

J gene: TRBJ1-5
clone size: .
D gene: .
V gene: TRBV20-1
CDR3 protein: CSARRDSNQPQHF
CDR3 DNA: TGCAGTGCTAGAAGGGACAGCAATCAGCCCCAGCATTTT

J gene: TRBJ2-2
clone size: .
D gene: .
V gene: TRBV20-1
CDR3 protein: CSARMAGVPNTGELFF
CDR3 DNA: TGCAGTGCTAGAATGGCAGGCGTACCGAACACCGGGGAGCTGTTTTTT

J gene: TRBJ2-3
clone size: few
D gene: .
V gene: TRBV7-2
CDR3 protein: CASSRAGAPHTDTQYF
CDR3 DNA: TGTGCCAGCAGTCGGGCCGGAGCGCCACACACAGATACGCAGTATTTT

J gene: TRBJ2-5
clone size: .
D gene: TRBD1
V gene: TRBV7-8
CDR3 protein: CASSPRDRVSETQYF
CDR3 DNA: TGTGCCAGCAGCCCCCGGGACAGGGTTTCAGAGACCCAGTACTTC

J gene: TRBJ2-7
clone size: .
D gene: TRBD2
V gene: TRBV5-1
CDR3 protein: CASSLGLAGVEQYF
CDR3 DNA: TGCGCCAGCAGCTTGGGACTAGCGGGAGTCGAGCAGTACTTC

J gene: TRBJ2-7
clone size: few
D gene: TRBD2
V gene: TRBV20-1
CDR3 protein: CSARGATSGAYEQYF
CDR3 DNA: TGCAGTGCTAGAGGTGCGACTAGCGGGGCCTACGAGCAGTACTTC

J gene: TRBJ1-1
clone size: few
D gene: TRBD1
V gene: TRBV2
CDR3 protein: CASSQTWDRGAAFF
CDR3 DNA: TGTGCCAGCAGCCAAACCTGGGACAGGGGGGCAGCTTTCTTT

J gene: TRBJ2-1
clone size: .
D gene: TRBD1
V gene: TRBV7-9
CDR3 protein: CASSPDRVYNEQFF
CDR3 DNA: TGTGCCAGCAGCCCGGACAGGGTCTACAATGAGCAGTTCTTC

J gene: TRBJ2-5
clone size: .
D gene: .
V gene: TRBV24-1
CDR3 protein: CATSDKRVQESQYF
CDR3 DNA: TGTGCCACCAGTGACAAAAGGGTCCAGGAGTCCCAGTACTTC

J gene: TRBJ2-7
clone size: .
D gene: TRBD2
V gene: TRBV28
CDR3 protein: CASSKVRSGDLSYEQYF
CDR3 DNA: TGTGCCAGCAGTAAGGTGAGAAGCGGGGACCTCTCCTACGAGCAGTACTTC

J gene: TRBJ2-4
clone size: .
D gene: TRBD1
V gene: TRBV24-1
CDR3 protein: CATSDGDRGTLSKNIQYF
CDR3 DNA: TGTGCCACCAGTGACGGGGACAGGGGGACTCTATCCAAAAACATTCAGTACTTC

J gene: TRBJ2-7
clone size: .
D gene: TRBD1
V gene: TRBV6-5
CDR3 protein: CASSYRQGALEQYF
CDR3 DNA: TGTGCCAGCAGTTACAGACAGGGGGCCCTCGAGCAGTACTTC

J gene: TRBJ2-5
clone size: few
D gene: .
V gene: TRBV19
CDR3 protein: CASSIVLQQETQYF
CDR3 DNA: TGTGCCAGTAGTATCGTACTGCAACAAGAGACCCAGTACTTC

J gene: TRBJ1-2
clone size: medium-sized
D gene: TRBD1
V gene: TRBV6-1
CDR3 protein: CASSQDRAYTF
CDR3 DNA: TGTGCCAGCAGTCAGGACAGGGCCTACACCTTC

J gene: TRBJ2-7
clone size: .
D gene: TRBD2
V gene: TRBV6-1
CDR3 protein: CASSALAVTTYEQYF
CDR3 DNA: TGTGCCAGCAGTGCACTAGCGGTAACTACCTACGAGCAGTACTTC

J gene: TRBJ1-5
clone size: few
D gene: .
V gene: TRBV7-9
CDR3 protein: CASSLQGSSNQPQHF
CDR3 DNA: TGTGCCAGCAGCTTACAGGGGTCTAGCAATCAGCCCCAGCATTTT

J gene: TRBJ2-1
clone size: .
D gene: .
V gene: TRBV19
CDR3 protein: CASVNRGNEQFF
CDR3 DNA: TGTGCCAGTGTCAATAGGGGCAATGAGCAGTTCTTC